These 17 T cell receptor beta chains share one sample of origin, sequenced in a study of human T cells and chemical hapten exposure. A single record per CDR3 protein comes from TCRdb applying MiXCR to the RACE reads. The sample records 65,000 to 85,000 distinct CDR3 sequences, 10% being singletons. As to time point: patch test 1, 2 weeks after DPC sensitization. Treatment: therapeutic diphenylcyclopropenone sensitization with weekly scalp DPC. Source: whole blood, taken in connection with sensitization to the hapten diphenylcyclopropenone (DPC). The source of these receptors is a woman aged 50 to 60 with alopecia areata. Some clones in this sample may be carry-over from other donors' samples.

The V call is TRBV29-1, the J call TRBJ1-1; D gene uncertain. V lost 7 bases, J lost 2 bases, and 14 bases lay in between. The CDR3 totals 13 residues. Germline values: CDR1 SQVTM, CDR2 ANQGSEA. CDR3 DNA: TGCAGCGCGACGGGCAACCCCAACACTGAAGCTTTCTTT. Translating gives CSATGNPNTEAFF.

This clonotype showed up many times. The chain recombines TRBV24-1 with TRBJ2-3; D remains ambiguous. From germline, CDR1 is KGHDR and CDR2 SFDVKD. The CDR3 has 11 residues. V gave up 7 bases and J gave up 6 bases, with 7 bases separating them. The CDR3 nucleotides are TGTGCCACCAGGGCCGGGGATACGCAGTATTTT. Amino acid sequence: CATRAGDTQYF.

This chain uses TRBV2 with TRBJ1-1; D gene ambiguous. This CDR3 contains 11 residues. Per germline, CDR1 SNHLY and CDR2 FYNNEI. Trimming shortened V by 6 bases and J by 11 bases, and 13 bases separated the two germline ends. The CDR3 DNA is TGTGCCAGCAGCACCAGACTGGGGGCTTTCTTT. Translation: CASSTRLGAFF.

The chain uses TRBV2 and TRBJ1-2, with 11 bases that match TRBD1. The germline V gene has CDR1 SNHLY and CDR2 FYNNEI. Germline trimming cut 8 bases from V and 7 bases from J; bases unmatched to any gene: 6. CDR3 length: 13 amino acids. CDR3 bases: TGTGCCAGCGGGGACAGGGGGTTATCTGGCTACACCTTC. It codes for CASGDRGLSGYTF. Looking up the rest from reference TRBV2 and TRBJ1-2 gives the full variable domain: EPEVTQTPSHQVTQMGQEVILRCVPISNHLYFYWYRQILGQKVEFLVSFYNNEISEKSEIFDDQFSVERPDGSNFTLKIRSTKLEDSAMYFCASGDRGLSGYTFGSGTRLTVV.

A few counts support this clonotype. The genes are TRBV2 and TRBJ2-1; D unclear. Trimming pared 2 bases from V and 6 bases from J, leaving 14 bases between. CDR3 size: 15 residues. Looked up from germline, CDR1 is SNHLY and CDR2 is FYNNEI. The CDR3, as DNA: TGTGCCAGCAGTGAAAACCCTCTTCCTAGCAATGAGCAGTTCTTC. It codes for CASSENPLPSNEQFF.

This clonotype was detected many times. This rearrangement joins TRBV29-1 to TRBJ1-4; 9 positions agree with TRBD1. The V gene end was trimmed by 7 bases and the J gene end by 8 bases; junction bases not matched to a gene: 5. Germline CDR1 SQVTM, CDR2 ANQGSEA. The CDR3 extends over 12 amino acids. The CDR3 bases are TGCAGCGCGCGACAGGGGGACGAAAAACTGTTTTTT. Protein sequence: CSARQGDEKLFF.

The chain employs TRBV11-2 and TRBJ1-5; 8 positions match TRBD1. This CDR3 region has 15 residues. Germline values: CDR1 SGHAT, CDR2 FQNNGV. J gave up 0 bases and V 5 bases, and 3 bases lay outside the gene matches. The CDR3 DNA follows: TGTGCCAGCAGCCAGGACAGGGATAGCAATCAGCCCCAGCATTTT. Translation gives CASSQDRDSNQPQHF.

This clonotype was counted between two and nine times. The chain is built from TRBV5-1 and TRBJ2-7; D tentatively fits TRBD1 or TRBD2 (5 bases each). Germline CDR1 and CDR2: SGHRS and YFSETQ. Trimming cost V 6 bases and J 6 bases, with 10 bases left between them. CDR3 size: 11 residues. CDR3: CASNEGTEQYF. CDR3 bases: TGCGCCAGCAACGAGGGGACCGAGCAGTACTTC.

The table lists this clonotype with a few counts. The gene calls are TRBV18 and TRBJ1-5; 8 bases map to TRBD1. This CDR3 comprises 17 residues. After removal of 6 bases from V and 0 bases from J, the junction contained 10 bases not matched to a gene. Germline assignment: CDR1 KGHSH and CDR2 LQKENI. The DNA of the CDR3 is TGTGCCAGCTCTCAGGGGGACAGGAGGAATAGCAATCAGCCCCAGCATTTT. This translates into CASSQGDRRNSNQPQHF. Based on the CDR3 plus reference TRBV18 and TRBJ1-5, the full variable domain is NAGVMQNPRHLVRRRGQEARLRCSPMKGHSHVYWYRQLPEEGLKFMVYLQKENIIDESGMPKERFSAEFPKEGPSILRIQQVVRGDSAAYFCASSQGDRRNSNQPQHFGDGTRLSIL.

V and J are TRBV28 and TRBJ1-5; possible D gene TRBD1, 5 bases. The CDR3 has 15 amino acids. The germline V gene encodes CDR1 MDHEN and CDR2 SYDVKM. V was clipped by 7 bases and J by 3 bases, with 16 bases between them. CDR3 DNA sequence: TGTGCCAGCACCCTCCCCATGGGGGACAATCAGCCCCAGCATTTT. It yields the protein CASTLPMGDNQPQHF.

This chain joins TRBV20-1 and TRBJ1-1; tentatively, D is TRBD1 (6 bases). CDR1 DFQATT and CDR2 SNEGSKA come from the germline V gene (reference sequence). The CDR3 loop spans 11 amino acids. The V and J ends lost 7 bases and 7 bases respectively, with 13 bases between them. DNA of the CDR3: TGCAGTGAGACACAGGGCTTTGAAGCTTTCTTT. Translation gives CSETQGFEAFF.

The chain combines TRBV13 with TRBJ1-6; the D is unclear. Trimming shortened V by 7 bases and J by 5 bases, and 12 bases separated the two germline ends. Germline V lookup: CDR1 PRHDT, CDR2 FYEKMQ (reference sequence). The CDR3 is 14 amino acids. CDR3 region: CASTQFRDNSPLHF. In nucleotides, the CDR3 is TGTGCCAGCACCCAGTTTCGGGATAATTCACCCCTCCACTTT.

This clonotype was found a few times. The rearrangement links TRBV3-1 to TRBJ1-4; possible D gene TRBD1, 6 bases. The CDR3 length is 14 residues. V lost 0 bases, J lost 17 bases, and 19 bases lay in between. Germline CDR1 LGHDT, CDR2 YNNKEL (reference sequence). The CDR3 region has the DNA TGTGCCAGCAGCCAAGACCGACAGGAGAGGAAAACCTTTTTT. Translation: CASSQDRQERKTFF.

This clonotype appeared a few times. The genes are TRBV7-8 and TRBJ1-5, with D possibly matching TRBD1 (6 bases). The CDR3 is 14 amino acids. Germline assignment: CDR1 SGHVS and CDR2 FQNEAQ. The V end lost 2 bases, the J end lost 2 bases, and 7 bases lay between the germline ends. The CDR3 loop reads CASSLNRGNQPQHF. CDR3 bases: TGTGCCAGCAGCTTAAACAGGGGCAATCAGCCCCAGCATTTT. Together with reference TRBV7-8 and TRBJ1-5, the CDR3 gives the full variable domain: GAGVSQSPRYKVAKRGQDVALRCDPISGHVSLFWYQQALGQGPEFLTYFQNEAQLDKSGLPSDRFFAERPEGSVSTLKIQRTQQEDSAVYLCASSLNRGNQPQHFGDGTRLSIL.

This clonotype turned up a few times. This chain joins TRBV12-3 or TRBV12-4 and TRBJ2-7; 9 positions match TRBD2. The CDR3 runs to 15 residues. V lost 3 bases and J lost 1; bases outside the gene matches: 4. The CDR3 region is CASSFTSGFSYEQYF. The CDR3 coding sequence is TGTGCCAGCAGTTTTACTAGCGGGTTTTCCTACGAGCAGTACTTC.

There are many counts of this clonotype. The rearrangement uses TRBV18 and TRBJ2-5; D is undetermined. The CDR3 consists of 11 residues. Trimming cost V 3 bases and J 5 bases, with 4 bases left between them. Germline assignment: CDR1 KGHSH and CDR2 LQKENI. The CDR3 region has the DNA TGTGCCAGCTCACCCTCGGAGACCCAGTACTTC. Translated: CASSPSETQYF.

CDR3 DNA sequence: TGCAGCGTCGGGGGGCCAGCTGGAAACACCATATATTTT. Protein product: CSVGGPAGNTIYF. This chain joins TRBV29-1 and TRBJ1-3, with D tentatively TRBD1 (6 bases). Trimming pared 6 bases from V and 2 bases from J, leaving 11 bases between. Germline CDR1 reads SQVTM; CDR2 reads ANQGSEA. CDR3 length: 13 residues. Complete variable domain (other parts from reference TRBV29-1 and TRBJ1-3): SAVISQKPSRDICQRGTSLTIQCQVDSQVTMMFWYRQQPGQSLTLIATANQGSEATYESGFVIDKFPISRPNLTFSTLTVSNMSPEDSSIYLCSVGGPAGNTIYFGEGSWLTVV.